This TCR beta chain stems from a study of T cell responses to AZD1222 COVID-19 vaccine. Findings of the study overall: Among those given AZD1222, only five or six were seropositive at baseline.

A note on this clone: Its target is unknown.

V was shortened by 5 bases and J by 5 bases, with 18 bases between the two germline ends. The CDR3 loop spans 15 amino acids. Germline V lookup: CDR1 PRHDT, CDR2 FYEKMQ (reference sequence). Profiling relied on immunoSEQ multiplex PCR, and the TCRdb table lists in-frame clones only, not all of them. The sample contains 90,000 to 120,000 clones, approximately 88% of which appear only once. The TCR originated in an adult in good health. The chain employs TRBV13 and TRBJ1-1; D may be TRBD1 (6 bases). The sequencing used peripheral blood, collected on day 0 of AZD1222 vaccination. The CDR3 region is CASSPAPDSDTEAFF. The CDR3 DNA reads TGTGCCAGCAGCCCAGCCCCGGACAGCGATACTGAAGCTTTCTTT.